Each of the 18 T cell receptor beta chains below was sequenced from the same sample in a study of T-cell memory formation after mild COVID-19 (dated by TCRdb to the early 2020s). Receptor libraries were prepared by 5' RACE. The instrument was an Illumina NovaSeq 6000. Using fastp at Q25 and MiXCR, TCRdb reprocessed the public reads and kept productive beta chains. All rows with the same CDR3 protein become a single entry with the most common DNA and genes. The sample includes around 400,000 distinct CDR3 sequences, with 20% to 25% observed a single time. Together, the top ten hold 8.5% to 9% of the sample. Material for sequencing was PBMCs or a T cell subset sorted from them (not recorded which). The receptors were gathered from an adult woman who had mild COVID-19 (a few samples of this study predate the infection). The sample titles of this study are shuffled in the database, so cell type and time point are left out; the donor was told from shared clones.

This clonotype turned up a few times. The chain is built from TRBV5-1 and TRBJ2-7; no clear D gene. The V and J ends lost 4 bases and 5 bases respectively, with 16 bases between them. Germline V gene lookup returns CDR1 SGHRS and CDR2 YFSETQ. The CDR3 covers 14 residues. The CDR3 reads CASSVPDHLDEQYF. The CDR3 DNA follows: TGCGCCAGCAGCGTCCCCGACCACCTCGACGAGCAGTACTTC. The whole variable domain, filled in from reference TRBV5-1 and TRBJ2-7, reads KAGVTQTPRYLIKTRGQQVTLSCSPISGHRSVSWYQQTPGQGLQFLFEYFSETQRNKGNFPGRFSGRQFSNSRSEMNVSTLELGDSALYLCASSVPDHLDEQYFGPGTRLTVT.

The sample holds a few counts of this clonotype. The J gene is TRBJ2-1, the V gene TRBV7-9; TRBD2 matches 13 bases. The CDR3 has 17 residues. Per germline, CDR1 SEHNR and CDR2 FQNEAQ (reference sequence). J was trimmed by 6 bases and V by 2 bases; bases with no gene match: 7. The CDR3 sequence: CASSLMRTSGGRNEQFF. The CDR3 coding sequence is TGTGCCAGCAGCTTAATGAGGACTAGCGGGGGCCGCAATGAGCAGTTCTTC.

The rearrangement uses TRBV6-5 and TRBJ1-2, with D possibly TRBD1 on 5 matching bases. Germline CDR1 MNHEY, CDR2 SVGAGI. This CDR3 has 14 amino acids. V lost 10 bases and J lost 3, with 18 bases in between. The CDR3 sequence: CATRLGGSDYGYTF. The CDR3 bases are TGTGCCACCCGTCTGGGGGGATCCGACTATGGCTACACCTTC.

This clonotype was seen a handful of times. The chain employs TRBV7-3 and TRBJ1-1, with D possibly TRBD1 on 6 matching bases. The CDR3 is 14 residues long. CDR1 is SGHTA and CDR2 is FQGTGA in the germline V gene. The V end lost 5 bases, the J end lost 4 bases, and 14 bases lay between the germline ends. CDR3 in DNA: TGTGCCAGCAGCAAGAACGGACAGCTCACTGAAGCTTTCTTT. Translating gives CASSKNGQLTEAFF.

The chain is built from TRBV5-1 and TRBJ2-3; D is possibly TRBD2 (7 bases). The CDR3 is made up of 17 amino acids. Germline V CDR1 and CDR2: SGHRS, YFSETQ. V was cut by 4 bases and J by 1 base, with 19 bases left in between. CDR3 DNA: TGCGCCAGCAGCCCCGAAGTAGGGGGGGTCCGCACAGATACGCAGTATTTT. Amino acid sequence: CASSPEVGGVRTDTQYF.

This clonotype was picked up a small number of times. The rearrangement links TRBV20-1 to TRBJ2-3; 9 nucleotides align to TRBD2. Germline V lookup: CDR1 DFQATT, CDR2 SNEGSKA (reference sequence). V shed 3 bases and J 2 bases; nucleotides not matched to a gene: 6. The CDR3 length is 15 residues. CDR3 sequence reads: CSARELAGSTDTQYF. CDR3 coding DNA: TGCAGTGCTAGGGAACTAGCGGGCTCCACAGATACGCAGTATTTT.

This clonotype was seen at least ten times. CDR3 DNA sequence: TGTGCCAGCAGACTAGCGGGGATTATCAATGAGCAGTTCTTC. Its protein product is CASRLAGIINEQFF. The gene calls are TRBV12-3 or TRBV12-4 and TRBJ2-1; 10 bases line up with TRBD2. V shed 6 bases, J shed 6 bases, and the junction held 5 bases outside the gene matches. The CDR3 loop spans 14 amino acids.

This clonotype was observed a few times. This chain joins TRBV6-5 and TRBJ2-7; D is unresolved. V lost 0 bases, J lost 1 base, and 7 bases lay in between. The CDR3 has 14 amino acids. The germline CDR1 and CDR2 sequences are MNHEY and SVGAGI. CDR3 protein: CASSYSSQSYEQYF. The CDR3 nucleotides read TGTGCCAGCAGTTACTCTAGTCAGTCCTACGAGCAGTACTTC.

This clonotype was recorded a few times. The rearrangement links TRBV7-9 to TRBJ1-2; maybe TRBD1 (5 bases). Germline-derived CDR1 and CDR2 are SEHNR and FQNEAQ (reference sequence). This CDR3 spans 14 amino acids. The V and J ends lost 5 bases and 4 bases respectively, with 14 bases between them. The DNA of the CDR3 is TGTGCCAGCAGCATCGGGGCCACGGGCTATGGCTACACCTTC. Translated, it gives CASSIGATGYGYTF.

V gene TRBV7-2 combines with J gene TRBJ2-7; 9 positions match TRBD1. CDR1 is SGHTA, CDR2 FQGNSA, per germline. V shed 5 bases, J shed 2 bases, and the junction held 4 bases outside the gene matches. This CDR3 is built from 14 residues. CDR3 region: CASSPTGGPYEQYF. The CDR3 bases are TGTGCCAGCAGCCCCACAGGGGGCCCCTACGAGCAGTACTTC.

This rearrangement joins TRBV18 to TRBJ2-7; no reliable D call. This CDR3 comprises 14 residues. The germline V and J ends were trimmed by 4 bases and 8 bases, with 18 bases remaining between them. Germline assignment: CDR1 KGHSH and CDR2 LQKENI. The CDR3 DNA is TGTGCCAGCTCACTCTACTCGGACCCCGGCAAGCAGTACTTC. Translated, it gives CASSLYSDPGKQYF.

This clonotype was observed a few times. The chain is built from TRBV25-1 and TRBJ2-3, with a tentative D call TRBD1 (6 bases). Germline V gene lookup returns CDR1 MGHDK and CDR2 SYGVNS. V gave up 1 base and J gave up 0 bases, with 17 bases separating them. The CDR3 has 18 amino acids. For the CDR3, the DNA is TGTGCCAGCAGTGAATCCGTGAGGACAGTCCCTAGCACAGATACGCAGTATTTT. It translates to CASSESVRTVPSTDTQYF.

The J gene is TRBJ2-2, the V gene TRBV7-2; 11 bases match TRBD2. CDR3 length: 16 amino acids. V was clipped by 3 bases and J by 3 bases; unmatched bases: 3. Germline V gene data show CDR1 as SGHTA and CDR2 as FQGNSA. Here the CDR3 DNA reads TGTGCCAGCAGCTTCGTTAGCGGGGGGGACACCGGGGAGCTGTTTTTT. It translates to CASSFVSGGDTGELFF.

The sample holds a few counts of this clonotype. This chain connects TRBV9 to TRBJ2-3; D is tentatively TRBD1 or TRBD2 (6 bases each). With 2 bases removed from V and 4 bases from J, the gap between germline ends came to 11 bases. This CDR3 is built from 14 residues. Germline CDR1 reads SGDLS; CDR2 reads YYNGEE. For the CDR3, the DNA is TGTGCCAGCAGCGTGGGGGGCGCCCCAGATACGCAGTATTTT. Amino acid sequence: CASSVGGAPDTQYF.

The V gene is TRBV30, the J gene TRBJ2-7; the D gene is possibly TRBD2 (6 bases). The CDR3 is made up of 13 amino acids. Looked up from germline, CDR1 is GTSNPN and CDR2 is SVGIG (reference sequence). V lost 7 bases to trimming and J lost 6 bases, with 19 bases between them. The CDR3 DNA reads as TGTGCCTTAGGTTTAGGTGGGGGGACCGAGCAGTACTTC. Protein product: CALGLGGGTEQYF.

The chain employs TRBV15 and TRBJ1-4; D not certain. Germline CDR1 LNHNV, CDR2 YYDKDF (reference sequence). V dropped 1 base and J dropped 0 bases, with 12 bases sitting between them. This CDR3 comprises 17 residues. CDR3 region: CATSRGYEGATNEKLFF. The CDR3 nucleotides are TGTGCCACCAGCAGAGGCTACGAGGGAGCAACTAATGAAAAACTGTTTTTT. Using reference TRBV15 and TRBJ1-4 for the parts outside the CDR3, the full variable domain is DAMVIQNPRYQVTQFGKPVTLSCSQTLNHNVMYWYQQKSSQAPKLLFHYYDKDFNNEADTPDNFQSRRPNTSFCFLDIRSPGLGDTAMYLCATSRGYEGATNEKLFFGSGTQLSVL.

This clonotype was observed a few times. The V and J genes are TRBV12-3 or TRBV12-4 and TRBJ1-1; a weak D match, TRBD1 (6 bases). This CDR3 comprises 14 residues. V lost 6 bases and J lost 6, with 17 bases in between. This CDR3 reads CASSVRGGRAEAFF. CDR3 DNA sequence: TGTGCCAGCAGCGTAAGGGGGGGTCGGGCTGAAGCTTTCTTT.

This clonotype came up a few times. The chain combines TRBV9 with TRBJ2-1; D might be TRBD2 (6 bases). The CDR3 extends over 17 amino acids. Germline V CDR1 and CDR2: SGDLS, YYNGEE. Trimming pared 0 bases from V and 8 bases from J, leaving 21 bases between. CDR3 sequence: CASSVALTPGLGHEQFF. The CDR3 nucleotides are TGTGCCAGCAGCGTAGCCCTCACCCCGGGACTGGGCCATGAGCAGTTCTTC. The full variable domain, its missing parts supplied by reference TRBV9 and TRBJ2-1, is DSGVTQTPKHLITATGQRVTLRCSPRSGDLSVYWYQQSLDQGLQFLIQYYNGEERAKGNILERFSAQQFPDLHSELNLSSLELGDSALYFCASSVALTPGLGHEQFFGPGTRLTVL.